This TCR beta chain was captured in a study of radiotherapy plus CTLA-4 blockade in lung cancer. Study as a whole: Disease control was seen in roughly 30% of patients, objective responses in 15% to 20%. Study conclusions and caveats: After radiotherapy and ipilimumab, tumor-derived clones expanded in peripheral blood.

Ipilimumab CTLA-4 blockade and focal radiation were given to patients with chemo-refractory metastatic non-small-cell lung cancer. TCRdb's copy holds only in-frame clones and misses some; the assay was immunoSEQ multiplex PCR. The table lists about 25,000 clones, 60% to 85% of them singletons. As concerns this clone: Its antigen is undetermined.

Trimming took off 4 bases at V and 5 bases at J, with 11 bases between the two ends. The length of the CDR3 is 13 residues. CDR1 SGHDN and CDR2 FVKESK come from the germline V gene. The TCR was taken from a human donor with non-small cell lung cancer whose response to radiotherapy plus ipilimumab could not be evaluated. The chain has TRBV14 and TRBJ2-5; D possibly corresponds to TRBD1 (5 bases). The sequencing here drew on peripheral blood, taken from a patient treated with radiotherapy plus ipilimumab. CDR3 nucleotides: TGTGCCAGCAGCCGCAGGGAAGGGGAGACCCAGTACTTC. Translated, it gives CASSRREGETQYF.